The clone carrying this T cell receptor beta chain was seen at least ten times. The antigen remains undetermined. This CDR3 has 14 residues. CDR1 and CDR2 from the germline V gene are SGHTA and FQGTGA. Trimming cost V 5 bases and J 8 bases; bases outside gene matches: 8. Using roughly 9.4 ml of fresh peripheral blood, PBMCs were prepared. This sample was included in a study of T cells in Graves' hyperthyroidism and ophthalmopathy. General observations from the study: Ophthalmopathy, which appeared later, was predicted by the model a median approximately six months before onset. Most expanded thyroid clonotypes above 0.001 also appeared in blood.

There were TCR beta CDR3 regions amplified from RNA transcripts. The HTBI set primed first-round TCR CDR3 RT-PCR. TCRdb used MiXCR to reprocess the multiplex PCR reads, holding one entry per CDR3 protein. Among approximately 430,000 distinct CDR3 sequences listed, over 12% were seen once. Sequenced sample: blood. The TCR sequence derives from a young man with Graves' ophthalmopathy. V and J are TRBV7-3 and TRBJ1-2; 10 bases are shared with TRBD1. The CDR3, as DNA: TGTGCCAGCAGCGTGGCCGGGACAGGGGTCGGCTACACCTTC. Residues: CASSVAGTGVGYTF. The whole variable domain, remainder taken from reference TRBV7-3 and TRBJ1-2, is GAGVSQTPSNKVTEKGKYVELRCDPISGHTALYWYRQSLGQGPEFLIYFQGTGAADDSGLPNDRFFAVRPEGSVSTLKIQRTERGDSAVYLCASSVAGTGVGYTFGSGTRLTVV.